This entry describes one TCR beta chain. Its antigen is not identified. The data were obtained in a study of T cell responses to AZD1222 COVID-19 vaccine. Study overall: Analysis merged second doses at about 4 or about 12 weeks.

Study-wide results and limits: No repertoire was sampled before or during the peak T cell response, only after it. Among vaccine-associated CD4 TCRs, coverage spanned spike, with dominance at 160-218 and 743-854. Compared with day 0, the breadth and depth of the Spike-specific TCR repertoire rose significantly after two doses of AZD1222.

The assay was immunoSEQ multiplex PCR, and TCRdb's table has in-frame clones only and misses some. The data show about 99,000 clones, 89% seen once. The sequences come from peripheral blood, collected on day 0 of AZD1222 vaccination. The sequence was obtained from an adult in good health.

The CDR3 DNA follows: TGTGCCAGCAGCGTAGAGGGGCGGGGGCCGCTGGGAGATACGCAGTATTTT. It is translated as CASSVEGRGPLGDTQYF. The rearrangement joins TRBV9 to TRBJ2-3; tentatively, D is TRBD2 (7 bases). Per germline, CDR1 SGDLS and CDR2 YYNGEE. The V end was cut by 0 bases, the J end by 5 bases, with 19 bases between. This CDR3 is 17 amino acids long.